The 9 T cell receptor beta chains reported below all come from one sample, sequenced in a study of tumor-infiltrating lymphocytes in primary liver carcinoma. Between roughly 20 and 33 mg of unsorted bulk tissue served as the source from which RNA and DNA were co-extracted. TCR beta cDNA was reverse-transcribed from roughly 0.45 ug of total RNA. The reaction used a constant-region primer and ProtoScript II reverse transcriptase. Libraries for TCR beta were built through three nested multiplex PCR rounds, which together made up a slightly modified ARM-PCR procedure. PCR rounds one and two used TRBV1-TRBV30 forward primers with a C-beta reverse primer for about 11 cycles each. TCRdb processed the multiplex PCR reads anew with MiXCR; each CDR3 protein has one entry. The sample yields roughly 120,000 distinct CDR3 sequences, 60% to 70% seen once. The specimen was liver tumor tissue from sampling region 1. Described subset: tumor region T1, superior pole. These receptors all stem from a woman between 55 and 75 years old with primary liver carcinoma and hepatitis B virus infection.

J is TRBJ2-2 and V is TRBV7-2; 10 bases agree with TRBD2. Looked up from germline, CDR1 is SGHTA and CDR2 is FQGNSA. The V segment lost 5 bases and the J segment 3 bases; nucleotides outside the gene matches: 3. This CDR3 spans 15 amino acids. The DNA for the CDR3 is TGTGCCAGCAGCCAGCGGGAGGGGTACACCGGGGAGCTGTTTTTT. Protein: CASSQREGYTGELFF.

This clonotype was detected ten times or more. This sequence joins TRBV5-8 and TRBJ2-1; 13 nucleotides align to TRBD2. This CDR3 is 15 amino acids long. The germline CDR1 and CDR2 sequences are SGHTS and YDEGEE. J gave up 5 bases and V 4 bases, and 3 bases lay outside the gene matches. This chain's CDR3 is CASSTGTSGNNEQFF. The CDR3 bases are TGTGCCAGCAGCACCGGGACTAGCGGGAACAATGAGCAGTTCTTC.

The J gene is TRBJ2-1, the V gene TRBV11-1; D might be TRBD1 or TRBD2, each matching 5 bases. The CDR3 consists of 16 residues. Germline V gene sequence: CDR1 SGHAT, CDR2 FQDESV (reference sequence). V lost 4 bases and J 6 bases, leaving 19 bases between the germline ends. CDR3 protein: CASSSSSGTFSNEQFF. CDR3 nucleotides: TGTGCCAGCAGCTCGAGTAGTGGGACGTTTAGCAATGAGCAGTTCTTC.

This clonotype has only a few counts. V usage is TRBV4-1 and J usage is TRBJ2-7; D tentatively reads TRBD1 or TRBD2 (5 bases each). This CDR3 spans 14 amino acids. Germline values: CDR1 MGHRA, CDR2 YSYEKL. Trimming left V 3 bases short and J 6 bases short, with 15 bases between. CDR3 region: CASSHPGAHFEQYF. The CDR3 DNA is TGCGCCAGCAGCCATCCCGGGGCCCATTTCGAGCAGTACTTC.

With respect to this clonotype: It may be a read error: a sequence one base away is much more abundant. Here the CDR3 omits its conserved ending phenylalanine or tryptophan, so a read error is the likely source. The rearrangement joins TRBV6-5 to TRBJ2-5; D gene ambiguous. This CDR3 has 15 residues. In germline, CDR1 is MNHEY, CDR2 SVGAGI. The V and J ends lost 2 bases and 4 bases respectively, with 14 bases between them. CDR3: CASSYIGAGRETQYL. The CDR3 DNA follows: TGTGCCAGCAGTTACATTGGTGCAGGAAGAGAGACCCAGTACCTC.

Comments on this clonotype: This may arise from a read error, as a much more abundant clone is one base away. CDR3 nucleotides: TGTGCCAGCAGTTACGGCCGGTCGGGTGAAAAACTGTTTTTT. Translation gives CASSYGRSGEKLFF. The chain joins TRBV6-6 to TRBJ1-4; no reliable D call. This CDR3 spans 14 amino acids. V lost 2 bases, J lost 7 bases, and 11 bases lay in between. CDR1 MNHNY and CDR2 SVGAGI come from the germline V gene (reference sequence).

On this clonotype itself: One base away lies a much larger clone, so this may be a sequencing read error. This chain uses TRBV6-5 with TRBJ1-2, with D unclear. Looked up from germline, CDR1 is MNHEY and CDR2 is SVGAGI. The CDR3 is 15 residues long. In DNA form, the CDR3 reads TGTGCCGGCAGTTACTCGCACCCAGAGGGCGATGGCTACACCTTC. This codes for CAGSYSHPEGDGYTF.

This clonotype was found many times. The CDR3 loop is CASSLEQSHTGELFF. Here the CDR3 DNA reads TGTGCCAGCAGCTTAGAACAGTCTCACACCGGGGAGCTGTTTTTT. The chain uses TRBV11-2 and TRBJ2-2; no reliable D call. The V end lost 0 bases, the J end lost 3 bases, and 8 bases lay between the germline ends. The CDR3 loop spans 15 amino acids. Germline assignment: CDR1 SGHAT and CDR2 FQNNGV.

This clonotype was seen a few times. The CDR3 loop is CASSEVLVTDTEAFF. The CDR3 nucleotides read TGTGCCAGCAGTGAGGTCCTAGTTACTGACACTGAAGCTTTCTTT. This chain links TRBV2 with TRBJ1-1; D is unclear. This CDR3 is built from 15 residues. V dropped 3 bases and J dropped 3 bases, with 14 bases sitting between them. Germline assignment: CDR1 SNHLY and CDR2 FYNNEI.